This T cell receptor (beta chain) was found in a study of T cell responses to AZD1222 COVID-19 vaccine. The protocol was immunoSEQ multiplex PCR, while the TCRdb copy is restricted to in-frame clones and leaves out a portion. The sample shows 150,000 to 200,000 clones, around 92% of them seen only once. This CDR3 has 17 amino acids. Germline V CDR1 and CDR2: SGHAT, FQNNGV. V trimming: 3 bases; J trimming: 1 base; junction bases outside the gene matches: 8. Material: peripheral blood, obtained on day 0 of AZD1222 vaccination. The J gene is TRBJ2-7, the V gene TRBV11-2, with 11 bases lining up with TRBD1. The clonotype was recovered from an adult in good health. The chain's CDR3 is CASSFSRRDRGSYEQYF. The CDR3 DNA reads as TGTGCCAGCAGCTTTTCCCGCCGGGACAGGGGGTCCTACGAGCAGTACTTC.